The entry that follows covers one T cell receptor (beta chain) sequence. Its antigen remains undetermined. It has no much larger one-base neighbor in the sample; base qualities were not kept. Participants in the prospective study were enrolled through a virtual design, were aged about 18 to 90 years, and lived in 20 to 30 United States geographic areas. In the prospective study, cohorts were assigned on the basis of participant-reported clinical history obtained from a screening survey and a study questionnaire. Recovered participants in ImmuneRACE Cohort 3 were defined as having two consecutive negative NP/OP PCR tests, clearance from a healthcare professional, or resolution of symptoms. In the prospective study, mobile phlebotomists collected whole blood, serum and a nasopharyngeal or oropharyngeal swab from each participant. Participants in the prospective study had the option to provide additional blood draws and questionnaires over a 2-month period. Before DNA extraction, blood samples from the prospective study were shipped at room temperature or frozen.

The data stem from a study of blood T cell repertoires in COVID-19 (TCRdb year 2020). At the level of the whole study: Collaborator samples came from the United States, Italy and Spain and covered acute and convalescent phases of COVID-19. The prospective study material was composed of cDNA or gDNA derived from T cells, B-cell-depleted T cells, or PBMCs. Subjects who had been exposed to COVID-19, were actively infected with it, or had recovered from it provided the deeply sampled blood TCRbeta repertoires that made up the dataset. A freely available public database, intended as a resource for researchers studying the immune response to SARS-CoV-2, is where the repertoires were released. The samples were drawn from the first 160 participants of the ongoing ImmuneRACE study and from 950 to 1,500 subjects provided by 6 global collaborators. The sample metadata nearly always contained a de-identified subject ID, COVID-19 status, age in years and sex. HLA class I and class II types, where available, came from metadata supplied by the sample provider rather than from assay-based typing. Study-wide findings and limitations: The quantity of clinical and demographic metadata differed by source and by participant and was supplied without curation.

TCRbeta CDR3 regions were amplified from genomic DNA by means of the immunoSEQ Assay, a bias-controlled multiplex PCR. The authors' analysis ran thus. Within the assay, amplification of reference gene primers was used to estimate how many nucleated cells each sample contained. To quantify the absolute abundance of each unique TCRbeta CDR3 rearrangement, sequence reads were collapsed and filtered. Productive Simpson clonality was computed per sample as the square root of Simpson's diversity index over productive rearrangements. TCRdb limited this immuneACCESS table to in-frame rearrangements with V and J called. A share of clones is missing; checked studies link under half to unresolved V genes, and the rest is unexplained. V, J and clone size reflect that table, while D and trimming were determined from the DNA. This sample lists a few hundred thousand clones; about nine tenths were detected once. The top ten hold roughly a tenth of the sample.

Sequenced: PBMCs or T cells enriched from blood (not recorded which). The TCR originated in a woman between 18 and 29 years old who had recovered from COVID-19.

The base sequence is TGTGCCAGCAGTTACCAGGGGGCTGGATATGGCTACACCTTC. Its protein product is CASSYQGAGYGYTF. The chain links TRBV6-5 with TRBJ1-2, and 8 junction bases match TRBD1. From the germline V gene, CDR1 is MNHEY and CDR2 is SVGAGI. For this chain, trimming is 2 bases at the V end and 5 bases at the J end, and the number of junction bases without a gene match is 4. From the cysteine through the phenylalanine, the CDR3 covers 14 amino acids. The only DNA kept is the CDR3, 42 bases in frame from the first base.